The 23 T cell receptor beta chains reported below all come from one sample, sequenced in a study of T cell repertoires in cytomegalovirus infection. TCRdb re-analysed the reads in MiXCR, keeping a single row per CDR3 protein. The sample lists around 740,000 distinct CDR3 sequences, 35% to 40% seen once, with around 2.8% in the top ten. What was sequenced was PBMCs. Receptors originate from a human donor in good health (CMV status not recorded). Some clones in this sample may be carry-over from other donors' samples.

There are a few counts of this clonotype. This chain joins TRBV7-9 and TRBJ1-1; TRBD1 matches at 8 bases. The CDR3 is made up of 14 amino acids. V shed 3 bases and J 7 bases; nucleotides not matched to a gene: 7. CDR1 and CDR2 (germline): SEHNR, FQNEAQ (reference sequence). DNA of the CDR3: TGTGCCAGCAGCTTTCCGGACAGGGCACTTGAAGCTTTCTTT. Its translation: CASSFPDRALEAFF.

Remarks on this clonotype: At one end, the junction sequence differs from germline, possibly due to a read error. This rearrangement joins TRBV4-2 to TRBJ2-1; 7 bases map to TRBD2. The CDR3 sequence is 18 residues long. Per germline, CDR1 LGHNA and CDR2 YNFKEQ. In nucleotides, the CDR3 is TGTGCCAGCATCCAAGATCCGGCTGGCGGGAGCTCCTACAATGAGCAGTTCTTC. Its protein is CASIQDPAGGSSYNEQFF.

A few counts support this clonotype. The rearrangement links TRBV7-9 to TRBJ2-7, with D perhaps matching TRBD1 or TRBD2 (7 bases each). This CDR3 is built from 15 residues. Trimming took off 0 bases at V and 5 bases at J, with 14 bases between the two ends. From germline, CDR1 is SEHNR and CDR2 FQNEAQ (reference sequence). CDR3 bases: TGTGCCAGCAGCTTAGCCCACAGGGGAGGGAACGAGCAGTACTTC. It specifies CASSLAHRGGNEQYF.

This clonotype appeared a few times. The chain is built from TRBV7-9 and TRBJ2-1; D is unresolved. Germline CDR1 is SEHNR and CDR2 is FQNEAQ (reference sequence). Trimming took 5 bases from V and 8 from J, leaving 7 bases between them. The CDR3 spans 11 residues. The CDR3 here is CASSALDEQFF. The CDR3 coding sequence is TGTGCCAGCAGCGCGTTAGATGAGCAGTTCTTC. Full variable domain (outside the CDR3, taken from reference TRBV7-9 and TRBJ2-1): DTGVSQNPRHKITKRGQNVTFRCDPISEHNRLYWYRQTLGQGPEFLTYFQNEAQLEKSRLLSDRFSAERPKGSFSTLEIQRTEQGDSAMYLCASSALDEQFFGPGTRLTVL.

The rearrangement uses TRBV28 and TRBJ1-5; 7 positions match TRBD1. V was clipped by 4 bases and J by 15 bases; unmatched bases: 9. Germline CDR1 MDHEN, CDR2 SYDVKM. The CDR3 consists of 12 residues. The DNA for the CDR3 is TGTGCCAGCAGTTCACCGGGACAGCCCGGGCATTTT. This encodes CASSSPGQPGHF.

The genes are TRBV7-2 and TRBJ2-1; 12 nucleotides match TRBD2. Unmatched junction bases numbered 4, after V lost 1 base and J lost 12 bases. The CDR3 length is 14 residues. Germline lookup yields CDR1 SGHTA and CDR2 FQGNSA. The CDR3 loop is CASSLGLAGDSQFF. CDR3 sequence (DNA): TGTGCCAGCAGCTTAGGACTAGCGGGAGATTCGCAGTTCTTC.

The chain links TRBV29-1 to TRBJ2-3; TRBD2 agrees at 15 bases. V lost 0 bases and J lost 1; bases outside the gene matches: 11. The CDR3 spans 20 residues. Per the germline V gene, CDR1 is SQVTM and CDR2 is ANQGSEA. The CDR3 reads CSVEDRLGLAGGSRTDTQYF. The CDR3 bases are TGCAGCGTTGAAGATCGATTGGGACTAGCGGGGGGAAGCCGCACAGATACGCAGTATTTT.

This clonotype has at least ten counts. The chain is built from TRBV7-3 and TRBJ2-5; 7 bases agree with TRBD1. J was trimmed by 6 bases and V by 1 base; bases with no gene match: 8. Germline assignment: CDR1 SGHTA and CDR2 FQGTGA. This CDR3 is 15 amino acids long. CDR3 sequence reads: CASSLRDSQGQTQYF. In DNA form, the CDR3 reads TGTGCCAGCAGCTTAAGGGACAGCCAAGGGCAGACCCAGTACTTC.

In its sample, this clonotype was seen a few times. The rearrangement links TRBV7-9 to TRBJ1-1; D uncertain. CDR3 length equals 12 residues. V lost 3 bases and J 8 bases, leaving 10 bases between the germline ends. Per germline, CDR1 SEHNR and CDR2 FQNEAQ (reference sequence). CDR3 DNA sequence: TGTGCCAGCAGCTTCGTGGCGGGCGAAGCTTTCTTT. Amino acid sequence: CASSFVAGEAFF.

This clonotype was seen a few times. The J gene is TRBJ1-1, the V gene TRBV6-5; 11 positions agree with TRBD1. This CDR3 contains 17 residues. The J segment lost 4 bases and the V segment lost 4 bases, leaving 11 bases of the junction unmatched. CDR1 is MNHEY, CDR2 SVGAGI, per germline. Written as DNA, the CDR3 is TGTGCCAGCAGTTTGCGCCGGACAGGGGGCTTGAGCACTGAAGCTTTCTTT. As protein: CASSLRRTGGLSTEAFF.

CDR3 protein: CASSPTGIARYGYTF. In DNA form, the CDR3 reads TGTGCCAGCAGCCCGACAGGGATCGCCCGTTATGGCTACACCTTC. The V gene is TRBV3-1, the J gene TRBJ1-2; 7 positions match TRBD1. This CDR3 spans 15 amino acids. V shed 4 bases and J 5 bases; nucleotides not matched to a gene: 10. Germline V gives CDR1 LGHDT, CDR2 YNNKEL (reference sequence).

This chain uses TRBV6-5 with TRBJ1-6, with 11 bases lining up with TRBD1. Germline trimming cut 6 bases from V and 13 bases from J; bases unmatched to any gene: 20. The germline V gene has CDR1 MNHEY and CDR2 SVGAGI. The CDR3 is 18 residues long. The CDR3 loop reads CASSRKGGTGGFGGPLHF. The CDR3 DNA is TGTGCCAGCAGCCGAAAGGGCGGGACAGGGGGGTTTGGAGGGCCCCTCCACTTT.

To note about this clonotype: The junction shows a germline mismatch at one end, possibly a read error. This chain joins TRBV2 and TRBJ2-3; TRBD2 is a possible D gene (6 bases). The germline CDR1 and CDR2 sequences are SNHLY and FYNNEI. This CDR3 region has 14 residues. The CDR3 sequence: CSSSESGVTDTQYF. In nucleotides, the CDR3 is TGTTCCAGCAGTGAGTCGGGAGTCACAGATACGCAGTATTTT. Full variable domain (outside the CDR3, taken from reference TRBV2 and TRBJ2-3): EPEVTQTPSHQVTQMGQEVILRCVPISNHLYFYWYRQILGQKVEFLVSFYNNEISEKSEIFDDQFSVERPDGSNFTLKIRSTKLEDSAMYFCSSSESGVTDTQYFGPGTRLTVL.

On this clonotype itself: Compared with germline, one end of the junction differs, possibly owing to a read error. The chain is built from TRBV4-1 and TRBJ2-4; TRBD2 matches at 9 bases. Germline-derived CDR1 and CDR2 are MGHRA and YSYEKL. CDR3 length: 21 residues. CDR3 sequence: CASSQGGGREMGDGAKNIQYF. CDR3 sequence (DNA): TGTGCCAGCAGCCAAGGGGGCGGGAGGGAGATGGGGGACGGTGCCAAAAACATTCAGTACTTC.

This clonotype was picked up a small number of times. The chain combines TRBV20-1 with TRBJ2-1; 8 bases agree with TRBD2. V shed 0 bases and J 9 bases; nucleotides not matched to a gene: 10. CDR3 length equals 15 residues. CDR1 is DFQATT, CDR2 SNEGSKA, per germline (reference sequence). In nucleotides, the CDR3 is TGCAGTGCTAGAGATTGGGGCGGGAGGTCTAGTGAGCAGTTCTTC. Translating it yields CSARDWGGRSSEQFF.

This chain links TRBV4-1 with TRBJ2-7, with D perhaps TRBD1 (6 bases). Germline lookup yields CDR1 MGHRA and CDR2 YSYEKL. V was pared by 1 base and J by 3 bases, with 13 bases between. The CDR3 consists of 15 residues. CDR3 in DNA: TGCGCCAGCAGCCAAGCATCAGGGGAATTCTACGAGCAGTACTTC. The encoded protein is CASSQASGEFYEQYF.

The rearrangement joins TRBV6-5 to TRBJ2-5, with D perhaps TRBD2 (5 bases). The CDR3 is 16 residues long. V lost 0 bases to trimming and J lost 4 bases, with 15 bases between them. Germline lookup yields CDR1 MNHEY and CDR2 SVGAGI. The CDR3 DNA reads as TGTGCCAGCAGTTACTCCCAACTAGTTTCTTTAGAGACCCAGTACTTC. Protein: CASSYSQLVSLETQYF.

The sample holds many counts of this clonotype. The chain has TRBV7-9 and TRBJ1-1; D unclear. Germline lookup yields CDR1 SEHNR and CDR2 FQNEAQ (reference sequence). Trimming left V 5 bases short and J 0 bases short, with 13 bases between. CDR3 length: 15 amino acids. DNA for the CDR3: TGTGCCAGCAGCCCGAGAGTCCCGATGAACACTGAAGCTTTCTTT. Protein: CASSPRVPMNTEAFF.

The sample holds a few counts of this clonotype. The chain employs TRBV10-3 and TRBJ2-3; D call uncertain. The CDR3 contains 15 residues. Trimming took 6 bases from V and 2 from J, leaving 15 bases between them. The germline V gene encodes CDR1 ENHRY and CDR2 SYGVKD. The CDR3 DNA reads TGTGCCATCAGCCCTACCGGAAGTCACACAGATACGCAGTATTTT. This codes for CAISPTGSHTDTQYF.

The chain uses TRBV12-3 or TRBV12-4 and TRBJ1-5, with a weak D call TRBD1 (6 bases). Trimming shortened V by 5 bases and J by 4 bases, and 12 bases separated the two germline ends. The CDR3 consists of 14 residues. The CDR3: CASSRTGPNQPQHF. CDR3 DNA sequence: TGTGCCAGCAGTAGAACAGGGCCGAATCAGCCCCAGCATTTT.

This clonotype was seen once. CDR3 sequence: CASSRTSGGITDTQYF. The CDR3 bases are TGTGCCAGCAGCAGGACTAGCGGGGGGATCACAGATACGCAGTATTTT. The V call is TRBV2, the J call TRBJ2-3, with 14 bases aligning to TRBD2. The CDR3 spans 16 residues. Trimming at V came to 6 bases and at J to 2 bases, leaving 4 bases not matched to a gene. Per germline, CDR1 SNHLY and CDR2 FYNNEI.

The V gene is TRBV2, the J gene TRBJ1-4; D unresolved. The CDR3 consists of 15 residues. Trimming removed 0 bases at V and 0 bases at J, with 5 bases between. Germline lookup yields CDR1 SNHLY and CDR2 FYNNEI. The CDR3 loop reads CASSEAGATNEKLFF. DNA of the CDR3: TGTGCCAGCAGTGAAGCAGGTGCAACTAATGAAAAACTGTTTTTT.

This clonotype was counted only a few times. V usage is TRBV27 and J usage is TRBJ2-7; 7 nucleotides align to TRBD2. With 4 bases clipped from V and 4 bases from J, the junction kept 10 bases outside the gene matches. Germline V gene lookup returns CDR1 MNHEY and CDR2 SMNVEV (reference sequence). CDR3 size: 15 residues. The CDR3 is CASSSHPPREYEQYF. Written as DNA, the CDR3 is TGTGCCAGCAGTTCACACCCACCGCGGGAGTACGAGCAGTACTTC.